These 20 T cell receptor beta chains were sequenced from one sample in a study of blood T cell repertoires in COVID-19. Profiled with immunoSEQ multiplex PCR; TCRdb holds only in-frame clones, not every one. Of 150,000 to 200,000 clones in the sample, roughly nine tenths were seen once. Sequencing input: peripheral blood. These receptors were taken from a woman aged 55-69 years with COVID-19, enrolled during active disease.

This clone was found once. The V gene is TRBV2, the J gene TRBJ1-4; D perhaps matches TRBD1 (5 bases). The V end was cut by 3 bases, the J end by 3 bases, with 14 bases between. Germline V CDR1 and CDR2: SNHLY, FYNNEI. The CDR3 contains 16 residues. The CDR3 loop is CASSDAGGRANEKLFF. For the CDR3, the DNA is TGTGCCAGCAGTGACGCGGGGGGGAGGGCTAATGAAAAACTGTTTTTT.

CDR3 in amino acids: CASSHWDSQISGNTIYF. The CDR3 DNA sequence: TGTGCCAGCAGCCATTGGGACAGTCAAATCTCTGGAAACACCATATATTTT. The J gene is TRBJ1-3, the V gene TRBV9, with 7 bases identical to TRBD1. J gave up 0 bases and V 4 bases, and 10 bases lay outside the gene matches. The V gene's germline CDR1 is SGDLS and CDR2 YYNGEE. The CDR3 totals 17 residues. Filled out from reference TRBV9 and TRBJ1-3, the complete variable domain reads DSGVTQTPKHLITATGQRVTLRCSPRSGDLSVYWYQQSLDQGLQFLIQYYNGEERAKGNILERFSAQQFPDLHSELNLSSLELGDSALYFCASSHWDSQISGNTIYFGEGSWLTVV.

The J gene is TRBJ1-1, the V gene TRBV30; a possible D gene is TRBD1 (6 bases). This CDR3 is built from 16 residues. Trimming shortened V by 3 bases and J by 0 bases, and 17 bases separated the two germline ends. Germline V CDR1 and CDR2: GTSNPN, SVGIG (reference sequence). CDR3 DNA sequence: TGTGCCTGGAGCCAACCCTGGGGGGGGCTGAACACTGAAGCTTTCTTT. Translated: CAWSQPWGGLNTEAFF. The full variable domain, completed using reference TRBV30 and TRBJ1-1, is SQTIHQWPATLVQPVGSPLSLECTVEGTSNPNLYWYRQAAGRGLQLLFYSVGIGQISSEVPQNLSASRPQDRQFILSSKKLLLSDSGFYLCAWSQPWGGLNTEAFFGQGTRLTVV.

This chain uses TRBV3-1 (or the pseudogene TRBV3-2) with TRBJ1-4; TRBD1 agrees at 7 bases. From germline, CDR1 is LGHDT and CDR2 YNNKEL (reference sequence). CDR3 length equals 14 residues. V was pared by 4 bases and J by 8 bases, with 7 bases of the junction left unmatched. The CDR3 sequence: CASSLRQGGEKLFF. CDR3 nucleotide sequence: TGTGCCAGCAGCCTTCGACAGGGAGGAGAAAAACTGTTTTTT.

CDR3 DNA sequence: TGTGCCAGCAGCTTAGTAGCTAGCTACTTTGAGCAGTTCTTC. Protein sequence: CASSLVASYFEQFF. This rearrangement joins TRBV11-2 to TRBJ2-1; D may be TRBD2 (5 bases). This CDR3 region has 14 residues. With 1 base removed from V and 9 bases from J, the gap between germline ends came to 13 bases. Germline V gene data show CDR1 as SGHAT and CDR2 as FQNNGV.

The chain has TRBV19 and TRBJ1-6; TRBD1 matches 7 bases. V lost 3 bases, J lost 7 bases, and 15 bases stayed unmatched. Germline assignment: CDR1 LNHDA and CDR2 SQIVND (reference sequence). The CDR3 has 18 residues. The CDR3 DNA reads as TGTGCCAGTAGTATGCCCCTCAACTCACAGGGGAGGAATTCACCCCTCCACTTT. This encodes CASSMPLNSQGRNSPLHF.

The V gene is TRBV3-1 (or the pseudogene TRBV3-2), the J gene TRBJ1-6, with D unresolved. The CDR3 runs to 14 residues. CDR1 and CDR2 (germline): LGHDT, YNNKEL (reference sequence). With 4 bases removed from V and 6 bases from J, the gap between germline ends came to 10 bases. CDR3 in DNA: TGTGCCAGCAGCCCAGGAACCTTTAATTCACCCCTCCACTTT. Translating it yields CASSPGTFNSPLHF.

The sample holds a few counts of this clone. The chain recombines TRBV6-6 with TRBJ2-2; TRBD2 aligns across 10 bases. The CDR3 loop spans 16 amino acids. In germline, CDR1 is MNHNY, CDR2 SVGAGI (reference sequence). J was trimmed by 4 bases and V by 4 bases; bases with no gene match: 6. CDR3 nucleotide sequence: TGTGCCAGCAGTTCCAGACTAGCGGGTCCCACCGGGGAGCTGTTTTTT. Translated, it gives CASSSRLAGPTGELFF.

The V gene is TRBV13, the J gene TRBJ1-1; TRBD1 aligns across 7 bases. Germline values: CDR1 PRHDT, CDR2 FYEKMQ (reference sequence). CDR3 length: 15 amino acids. V gave up 0 bases and J gave up 0 bases; unmatched junction bases: 1. The CDR3 loop reads CASSLGDRLNTEAFF. DNA for the CDR3: TGTGCCAGCAGCTTAGGGGACAGGCTGAACACTGAAGCTTTCTTT. The whole variable domain, filled in from reference TRBV13 and TRBJ1-1, reads AAGVIQSPRHLIKEKRETATLKCYPIPRHDTVYWYQQGPGQDPQFLISFYEKMQSDKGSIPDRFSAQQFSDYHSELNMSSLELGDSALYFCASSLGDRLNTEAFFGQGTRLTVV.

The sample holds a few counts of this clone. This chain uses TRBV19 with TRBJ2-3; TRBD2 aligns across 7 bases. This CDR3 is 16 amino acids long. Germline loops: CDR1 LNHDA, CDR2 SQIVND (reference sequence). J lost 3 bases, V lost 4 bases, and 10 bases had no gene match. This chain's CDR3 is CASSTGTTSGTDTQYF. The CDR3 nucleotides read TGTGCCAGTAGTACAGGGACTACCTCCGGGACAGATACGCAGTATTTT.

This clone was found many times. The V gene is TRBV4-1, the J gene TRBJ2-7, with 7 bases that match TRBD2. Germline V gives CDR1 MGHRA, CDR2 YSYEKL. CDR3 length equals 15 residues. The trim removed 0 bases at V and 0 bases at J, leaving 2 bases unmatched. The CDR3 region has the DNA TGCGCCAGCAGCCAAGAGGAGCGGGGCTCCTACGAGCAGTACTTC. Its protein is CASSQEERGSYEQYF.

This rearrangement joins TRBV7-9 to TRBJ2-7, with D tentatively TRBD2 (5 bases). V was shortened by 2 bases and J by 6 bases, with 8 bases between the two germline ends. The germline CDR1 and CDR2 sequences are SEHNR and FQNEAQ (reference sequence). The CDR3 totals 12 residues. The CDR3 nucleotides are TGTGCCAGCAGCTTAAGTGAGGGCGAGCAGTACTTC. It specifies CASSLSEGEQYF.

The rearrangement links TRBV6-6 to TRBJ2-7; D is unclear. CDR3 length equals 13 residues. Germline V lookup: CDR1 MNHNY, CDR2 SVGAGI (reference sequence). Trimming shortened V by 0 bases and J by 6 bases, and 9 bases separated the two germline ends. CDR3 coding DNA: TGTGCCAGCAGTTACTCGACTGCCAGCGAGCAGTACTTC. Its translation is CASSYSTASEQYF.

The chain uses TRBV19 and TRBJ1-1; perhaps TRBD1 as D (5 bases). Trimming left V 7 bases short and J 4 bases short, with 13 bases between. Germline V gene data show CDR1 as LNHDA and CDR2 as SQIVND (reference sequence). The CDR3 is made up of 13 amino acids. CDR3 loop: CASTQGLATEAFF. The CDR3 DNA follows: TGTGCCAGTACCCAGGGCCTGGCCACTGAAGCTTTCTTT.

In the case of this clone: The limits of the CDR3 on the DNA are not certain, so only TCRdb's listed CDR3 is given. Here the CDR3 reads CASSKRFVGGGSYEQYF. This rearrangement joins TRBV21-1 to TRBJ2-7; TRBD2 is taken as the D call from the table, unchecked against the DNA. TRBV21-1 has pseudogene status. The CDR3 length is 17 residues, termini included.

Note on this clone: The same CDR3 can be traced to other DNA sequences in this sample. This chain links TRBV6-5 with TRBJ2-1; D is perhaps TRBD1 (6 bases). CDR1 and CDR2 from the germline V gene are MNHEY and SVGAGI. The CDR3 is made up of 13 amino acids. V was trimmed by 1 base and J by 7 bases, leaving 8 bases between them. CDR3 DNA: TGTGCCAGCAGTTACTTCAGGGGTAATGAGCAGTTCTTC. Protein product: CASSYFRGNEQFF.

The chain couples TRBV4-3 to TRBJ2-7, with D tentatively TRBD2 (6 bases). Germline values: CDR1 LGHNA, CDR2 YSLEER. The CDR3 has 14 residues. V lost 5 bases to trimming and J lost 7 bases, with 18 bases between them. The CDR3 reads CASSFQRTAGEQYF. The CDR3 DNA sequence: TGCGCCAGCAGCTTCCAGCGGACGGCGGGGGAGCAGTACTTC.

This clone was seen just once. The chain has TRBV7-9 and TRBJ2-2, with 7 bases matching TRBD1. The germline V gene encodes CDR1 SEHNR and CDR2 FQNEAQ (reference sequence). Trimming took 4 bases from V and 0 from J; bases not matched to a gene: 2. The CDR3 length is 15 residues. The CDR3 DNA reads TGTGCCAGCAGCTCCGGACAGGCGAACACCGGGGAGCTGTTTTTT. Residues: CASSSGQANTGELFF.

This chain links TRBV4-2 with TRBJ1-6; 7 bases map to TRBD1. The junction had 13 bases not matched to a gene; V was cut back by 0 bases and J by 8 bases. Germline V gene sequence: CDR1 LGHNA, CDR2 YNFKEQ. This CDR3 region has 18 residues. CDR3 in amino acids: CASSQDSFSTGTYSPLHF. The CDR3 DNA sequence: TGTGCCAGCAGCCAAGATTCGTTTTCGACAGGGACCTATTCACCCCTCCACTTT.

The rearrangement joins TRBV27 to TRBJ1-6, with a possible D match to TRBD1 (6 bases). The CDR3 covers 17 residues. V was trimmed by 0 bases and J by 1 base, leaving 10 bases between them. Germline V gene lookup returns CDR1 MNHEY and CDR2 SMNVEV (reference sequence). The CDR3 region has the DNA TGTGCCAGCAGTTTATCGTGGGGGCCGTCCTATAATTCACCCCTCCACTTT. Encoded protein: CASSLSWGPSYNSPLHF.